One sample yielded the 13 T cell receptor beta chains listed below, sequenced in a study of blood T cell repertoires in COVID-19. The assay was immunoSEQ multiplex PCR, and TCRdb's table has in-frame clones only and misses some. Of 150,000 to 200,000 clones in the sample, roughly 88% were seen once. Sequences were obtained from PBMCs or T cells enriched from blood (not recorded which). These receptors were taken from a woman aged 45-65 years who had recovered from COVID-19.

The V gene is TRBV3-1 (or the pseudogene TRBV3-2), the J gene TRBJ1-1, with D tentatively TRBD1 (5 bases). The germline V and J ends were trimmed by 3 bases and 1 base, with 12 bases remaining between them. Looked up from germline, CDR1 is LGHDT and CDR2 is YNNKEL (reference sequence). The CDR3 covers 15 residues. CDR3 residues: CASSHFRVSNTEAFF. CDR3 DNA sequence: TGTGCCAGCAGCCACTTCAGGGTTTCGAACACTGAAGCTTTCTTT.

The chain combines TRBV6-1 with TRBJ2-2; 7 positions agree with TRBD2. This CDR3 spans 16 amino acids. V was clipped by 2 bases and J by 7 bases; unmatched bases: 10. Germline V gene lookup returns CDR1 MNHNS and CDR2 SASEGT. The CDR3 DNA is TGTGCCAGCAGTGAATTTGGGGGGAGGGGCGGCGGGGAGCTGTTTTTT. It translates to CASSEFGGRGGGELFF.

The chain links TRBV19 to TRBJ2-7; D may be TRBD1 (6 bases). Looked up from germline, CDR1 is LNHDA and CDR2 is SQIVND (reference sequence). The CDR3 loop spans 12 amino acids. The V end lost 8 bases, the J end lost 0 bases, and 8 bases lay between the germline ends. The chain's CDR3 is CASRDNSYEQYF. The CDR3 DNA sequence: TGTGCCAGTCGGGACAACTCCTACGAGCAGTACTTC.

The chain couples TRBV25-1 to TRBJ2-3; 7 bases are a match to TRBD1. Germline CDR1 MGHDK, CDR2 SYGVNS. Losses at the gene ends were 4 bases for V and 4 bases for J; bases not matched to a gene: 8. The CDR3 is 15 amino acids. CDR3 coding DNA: TGTGCCAGCAGTGTGGGGGACAGCAGAGCAGATACGCAGTATTTT. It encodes CASSVGDSRADTQYF.

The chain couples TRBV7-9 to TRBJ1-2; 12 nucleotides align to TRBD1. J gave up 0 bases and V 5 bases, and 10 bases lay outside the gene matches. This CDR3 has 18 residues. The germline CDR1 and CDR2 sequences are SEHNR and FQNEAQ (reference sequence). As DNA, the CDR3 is TGTGCCAGCAGCCTGGGACAGGGGGCGCGGGGGGCTAACTATGGCTACACCTTC. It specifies CASSLGQGARGANYGYTF.

For the CDR3, the DNA is TGTGCCAGCAGCTTAGCGGCGGGCCGCACAGATACGCAGTATTTT. This sequence encodes CASSLAAGRTDTQYF. The chain couples TRBV7-6 to TRBJ2-3; D may be TRBD2 (5 bases). The CDR3 loop spans 15 amino acids. V lost 0 bases, J lost 1 base, and 8 bases lay in between. Germline CDR1 is SGHVS and CDR2 is FNYEAQ.

CDR3 amino acids: CASSLGSSGGQGLQYF. DNA of the CDR3: TGTGCCAGCAGCTTAGGAAGTAGCGGGGGTCAGGGACTGCAGTATTTT. V is TRBV7-2 and J is TRBJ2-3, with 9 nucleotides matching TRBD2. The CDR3 runs to 16 residues. Germline V gene data show CDR1 as SGHTA and CDR2 as FQGNSA. With 1 base clipped from V and 11 bases from J, the junction kept 13 bases outside the gene matches. Variable domain in full (rest from reference TRBV7-2 and TRBJ2-3): GAGVSQSPSNKVTEKGKDVELRCDPISGHTALYWYRQSLGQGLEFLIYFQGNSAPDKSGLPSDRFSAERTGGSVSTLTIQRTQQEDSAVYLCASSLGSSGGQGLQYFGPGTRLTVL.

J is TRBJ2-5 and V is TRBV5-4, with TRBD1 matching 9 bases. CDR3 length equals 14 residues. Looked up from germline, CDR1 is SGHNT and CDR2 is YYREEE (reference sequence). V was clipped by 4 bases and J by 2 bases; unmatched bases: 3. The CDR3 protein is CASSPGTGQETQYF. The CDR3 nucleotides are TGTGCCAGCAGCCCAGGGACAGGGCAAGAGACCCAGTACTTC.

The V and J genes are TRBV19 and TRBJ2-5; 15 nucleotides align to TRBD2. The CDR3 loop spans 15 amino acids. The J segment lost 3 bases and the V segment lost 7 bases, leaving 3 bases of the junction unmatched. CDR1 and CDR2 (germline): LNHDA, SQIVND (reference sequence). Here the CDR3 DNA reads TGTGCCAGTACCGGGACTAGCGGGGGGAAAGAGACCCAGTACTTC. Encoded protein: CASTGTSGGKETQYF.

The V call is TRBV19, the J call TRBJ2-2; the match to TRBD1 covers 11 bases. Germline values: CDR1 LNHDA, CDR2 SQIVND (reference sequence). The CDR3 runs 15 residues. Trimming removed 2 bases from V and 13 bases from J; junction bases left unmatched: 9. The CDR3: CASSILGQGAGVLFF. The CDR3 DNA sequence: TGTGCCAGTAGTATACTTGGACAGGGGGCAGGTGTGCTGTTTTTT.

The DNA of the CDR3 is TGTGCCAGCACAAAGGAAGCGGGGGGTGGAGAGACCCAGTACTTC. Residues: CASTKEAGGGETQYF. The chain uses TRBV2 and TRBJ2-5; 9 nucleotides agree with TRBD2. CDR1 and CDR2 from the germline V gene are SNHLY and FYNNEI. The CDR3 covers 15 residues. The V gene end was trimmed by 7 bases and the J gene end by 4 bases; junction bases not matched to a gene: 10.

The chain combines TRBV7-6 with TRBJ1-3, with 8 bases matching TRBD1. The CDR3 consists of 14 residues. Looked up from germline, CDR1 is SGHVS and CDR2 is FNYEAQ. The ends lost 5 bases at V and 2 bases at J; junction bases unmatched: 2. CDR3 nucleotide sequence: TGTGCCAGCAGCCAGACAGGGGCTGGAAACACCATATATTTT. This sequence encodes CASSQTGAGNTIYF.

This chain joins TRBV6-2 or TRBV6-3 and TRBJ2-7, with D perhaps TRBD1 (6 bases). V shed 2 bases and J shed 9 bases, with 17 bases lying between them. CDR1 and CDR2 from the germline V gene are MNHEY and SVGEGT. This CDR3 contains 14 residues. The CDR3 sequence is CASSYSGQAQGQYF. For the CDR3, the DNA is TGTGCCAGCAGTTACAGTGGCCAGGCACAGGGGCAGTACTTC.